This T cell receptor beta chain was profiled in a study of blood T cells in healthy people across ages. Losses at the gene ends were 7 bases for V and 1 base for J; bases not matched to a gene: 3. Germline lookup yields CDR1 LNHDA and CDR2 SQIVND (reference sequence). The CDR3 loop spans 13 amino acids. For the second PCR, which ran for 7 to 11 cycles, a sample-barcoded 5' primer and a J-beta primer mix were used. At least 3 million CDR3-containing paired-end reads were obtained per sample. MiXCR was run by TCRdb on the 5' RACE reads, yielding one entry per CDR3 protein. Among 1.8 million or so distinct CDR3 sequences, about 39% were seen once, and the ten largest hold roughly 24%. The people who gave samples were healthy Caucasians from Russia, aged roughly 6 to 100.

The sequence came from a human donor in good health. Sequences were obtained from blood. The chain is built from TRBV19 and TRBJ1-1, with TRBD1 matching over 7 bases. CDR3 DNA: TGTGCCAGTAAGGACAGGCGGAACACTGAAGCTTTCTTT. Translated, it gives CASKDRRNTEAFF. The variable domain in full, completed from reference TRBV19 and TRBJ1-1, reads DGGITQSPKYLFRKEGQNVTLSCEQNLNHDAMYWYRQDPGQGLRLIYYSQIVNDFQKGDIAEGYSVSREKKESFPLTVTSAQKNPTAFYLCASKDRRNTEAFFGQGTRLTVV.